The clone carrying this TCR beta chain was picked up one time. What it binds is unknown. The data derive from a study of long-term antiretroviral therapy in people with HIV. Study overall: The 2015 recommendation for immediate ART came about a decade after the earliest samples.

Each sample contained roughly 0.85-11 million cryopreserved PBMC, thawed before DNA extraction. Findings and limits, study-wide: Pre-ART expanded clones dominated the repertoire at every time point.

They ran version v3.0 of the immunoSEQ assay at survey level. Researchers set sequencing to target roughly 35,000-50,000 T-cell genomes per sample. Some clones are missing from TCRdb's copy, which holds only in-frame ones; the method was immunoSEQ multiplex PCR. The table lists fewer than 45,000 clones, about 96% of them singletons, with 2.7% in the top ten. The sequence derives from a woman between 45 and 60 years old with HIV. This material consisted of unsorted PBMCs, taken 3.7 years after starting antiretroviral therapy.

The CDR3 region has the DNA TGTGCCTGGAGTCCCCAAAGGGGGCAGGGGAGAGAGACCCAGTACTTC. Protein sequence: CAWSPQRGQGRETQYF. The chain is built from TRBV30 and TRBJ2-5; 7 nucleotides match TRBD1. The CDR3 is 16 amino acids. The V and J ends lost 2 bases and 4 bases, in that order; junction bases with no gene match: 13. The V gene's germline CDR1 is GTSNPN and CDR2 SVGIG (reference sequence).